This record concerns one T cell receptor beta chain sequence. The data derive from a study of cytomegalovirus exposure and HLA in healthy donors. The primer mix had 60 Vbeta and 13 Jbeta primers. Using immunoSEQ multiplex PCR, the repertoire was profiled, and TCRdb retains in-frame clones only, with some absent. The sample lists 150,000 to 170,000 clones, 70% to 80% occurring once. Donors had nominal health at sampling but likely had unrecorded immune exposures. The sequence was collected from a man aged 25 to 45 in good health and CMV-seropositive. The sample consisted of PBMCs.

The CDR3 here is CASRTGGGVGYTF. DNA for the CDR3: TGCGCCAGCAGAACCGGGGGAGGAGTAGGCTACACCTTC. The rearrangement links TRBV5-1 to TRBJ1-2; possible D gene TRBD1, 5 bases. The CDR3 runs 13 residues. From germline, CDR1 is SGHRS and CDR2 YFSETQ. Trimming removed 5 bases at V and 8 bases at J, with 16 bases between.